The 28 T cell receptor beta chains below were found in one sample sequenced in a study of CD8+CD57+ T cells in acquired aplastic anemia (dated by TCRdb to the late 2010s). TCRdb shows the sequencer as Illumina HiSeq 2000. Profiling of TCR beta VDJ combinations and CDR3 sequences used genomic DNA as the template. TCRdb ran its own pipeline on the public reads, namely fastp trimming at Q25 and MiXCR clone calling, and kept in-frame beta chains. When rows share a CDR3 protein, they turn into one entry using the most common DNA and genes. Counted in this sample were about 190,000 distinct CDR3 sequences; approximately 49% of them appeared once. The ten largest clones capture 16% of the sample. The specimen sequenced was sorted CD4+, CD8+, or CD8+CD57+ T cells (not recorded which) from PBMCs. All receptors come from a human donor in good health, serving as a control.

The table lists this clonotype with many counts. The genes are TRBV19 and TRBJ2-7; the match to TRBD1 covers 7 bases. After removal of 9 bases from V and 0 bases from J, the junction contained 8 bases not matched to a gene. Germline V gene sequence: CDR1 LNHDA, CDR2 SQIVND (reference sequence). The CDR3 totals 14 residues. CDR3 nucleotides: TGTGCCAGCCGCTCCGGGACAGTCTCCTACGAGCAGTACTTC. It encodes CASRSGTVSYEQYF.

This clonotype has a count of ten or more. The chain recombines TRBV7-3 with TRBJ2-1; 9 nucleotides match TRBD1. Germline CDR1 SGHTA, CDR2 FQGTGA. V lost 0 bases and J lost 2; bases outside the gene matches: 2. This CDR3 spans 16 amino acids. CDR3 region: CASSLTGTGTYNEQFF. Here the CDR3 DNA reads TGTGCCAGCAGCTTAACGGGGACAGGGACCTACAATGAGCAGTTCTTC. Full variable domain (outside the CDR3, taken from reference TRBV7-3 and TRBJ2-1): GAGVSQTPSNKVTEKGKYVELRCDPISGHTALYWYRQSLGQGPEFLIYFQGTGAADDSGLPNDRFFAVRPEGSVSTLKIQRTERGDSAVYLCASSLTGTGTYNEQFFGPGTRLTVL.

The DNA for the CDR3 is TGTGCCAGTGGTAGGGGGGACTTCTGGGGCTACACCTTC. This gives the protein CASGRGDFWGYTF. This chain joins TRBV19 and TRBJ1-2; tentative D call: TRBD1 (6 bases). The germline V and J ends were trimmed by 8 bases and 8 bases, with 18 bases remaining between them. The germline V gene has CDR1 LNHDA and CDR2 SQIVND (reference sequence). The CDR3 extends over 13 amino acids.

This clonotype was picked up a small number of times. The rearrangement joins TRBV30 to TRBJ2-5; D unresolved. The CDR3 is 12 residues long. Germline V gene data show CDR1 as GTSNPN and CDR2 as SVGIG (reference sequence). The ends were cut back, 0 bases at V and 6 bases at J, with 8 bases in the middle. The CDR3 DNA reads as TGTGCCTGGAGTGTAGTGGGGAAGACCCAGTACTTC. Translation gives CAWSVVGKTQYF.

Ten or more counts support this clonotype. The chain is built from TRBV19 and TRBJ2-5, with D perhaps assigned TRBD1 or TRBD2 (5 bases each). Germline CDR1 LNHDA, CDR2 SQIVND (reference sequence). The length of the CDR3 is 18 residues. Between the trimmed V and J ends, which lost 1 base and 5 bases, there was a span of 23 bases. The CDR3 coding sequence is TGTGCCAGTAGTATAGGGGGGTGGGACCTCCGAAGGAGGGAGACCCAGTACTTC. Translation: CASSIGGWDLRRRETQYF.

This clonotype was found many times. The chain joins TRBV3-2 to TRBJ1-1; no DNA check was done on the table's D call, TRBD1. TRBV3-2 is assigned pseudogene status. This CDR3 comprises 15 residues. CDR3 protein: CASSQTTAMNTEAFF. In DNA, the CDR3 is TGTGCCAGCAGCCAAACGACAGCCATGAACACTGAAGCTTTCTTT.

This clonotype came up a few times. The rearrangement uses TRBV30 and TRBJ2-7; 10 nucleotides agree with TRBD2. J lost 3 bases, V lost 0 bases, and 5 bases had no gene match. The length of the CDR3 is 15 residues. From germline, CDR1 is GTSNPN and CDR2 SVGIG (reference sequence). In nucleotides, the CDR3 is TGTGCCTGGAGTGTAGTAGCGGGGGGCGTCTACGAGCAGTACTTC. It specifies CAWSVVAGGVYEQYF.

The chain is built from TRBV25-1 and TRBJ2-3; 11 bases align to TRBD2. The CDR3 consists of 14 residues. Germline trimming cut 7 bases from V and 1 base from J; bases unmatched to any gene: 1. Germline CDR1 and CDR2: MGHDK and SYGVNS. The chain's CDR3 is CASKTSGGTDTQYF. Here the CDR3 DNA reads TGTGCCAGCAAGACTAGCGGGGGCACAGATACGCAGTATTTT.

To note about this clonotype: A much larger clone sits a single nucleotide away, making a read error possible. V is TRBV10-3 and J is TRBJ2-7; D call uncertain. This CDR3 comprises 15 residues. Germline V gene sequence: CDR1 ENHRY, CDR2 SYGVKD. The CDR3 protein is CVISESKGFSYEQYF. The CDR3 DNA follows: TGTGTCATCAGTGAGTCTAAGGGTTTCTCCTACGAGCAGTACTTC.

The sample holds a few counts of this clonotype. The rearrangement links TRBV2 to TRBJ2-7, with D possibly matching TRBD2 (7 bases). Germline lookup yields CDR1 SNHLY and CDR2 FYNNEI. This CDR3 has 12 amino acids. The germline V and J ends were trimmed by 4 bases and 6 bases, with 10 bases remaining between them. CDR3 residues: CASSAGGFEQYF. The CDR3 nucleotides read TGTGCCAGCAGTGCGGGGGGCTTCGAGCAGTACTTC.

This clonotype was seen more than once but under ten times. This chain uses TRBV15 with TRBJ1-4; D not resolved. The CDR3 has 15 amino acids. The V gene's germline CDR1 is LNHNV and CDR2 YYDKDF (reference sequence). V lost 5 bases, J lost 5 bases, and 15 bases lay in between. The CDR3 bases are TGTGCCACCAGCCCCCGGACGTTGCTAAATGAAAAACTGTTTTTT. Translated, it gives CATSPRTLLNEKLFF. Variable domain in full (rest from reference TRBV15 and TRBJ1-4): DAMVIQNPRYQVTQFGKPVTLSCSQTLNHNVMYWYQQKSSQAPKLLFHYYDKDFNNEADTPDNFQSRRPNTSFCFLDIRSPGLGDTAMYLCATSPRTLLNEKLFFGSGTQLSVL.

The table lists this clonotype with many counts. The chain carries TRBV20-1 and TRBJ1-2; 7 bases align to TRBD1. V shed 5 bases, J shed 0 bases, and the junction held 6 bases outside the gene matches. CDR1 is DFQATT and CDR2 is SNEGSKA in the germline V gene (reference sequence). The CDR3 totals 14 residues. CDR3 in amino acids: CSAPTGAPNYGYTF. The CDR3 bases are TGCAGTGCTCCTACAGGGGCCCCTAACTATGGCTACACCTTC.

The chain recombines TRBV5-1 with TRBJ1-1; no definite D call. Germline lookup yields CDR1 SGHRS and CDR2 YFSETQ. The CDR3 has 13 amino acids. The V end lost 0 bases, the J end lost 3 bases, and 6 bases lay between the germline ends. This chain's CDR3 is CASSLAWDTEAFF. DNA of the CDR3: TGCGCCAGCAGCTTGGCCTGGGACACTGAAGCTTTCTTT.

The CDR3, as DNA: TGTGCCACCAGCAGAGATTTAGGGGAACTTGAGACCCAGTACTTC. Translation gives CATSRDLGELETQYF. The chain links TRBV15 to TRBJ2-5, with TRBD1 as a possible D gene (5 bases). V lost 0 bases to trimming and J lost 5 bases, with 13 bases between them. CDR3 length: 15 residues. Germline-derived CDR1 and CDR2 are LNHNV and YYDKDF (reference sequence).

This clonotype was recorded many times. The chain links TRBV19 to TRBJ1-3; TRBD1 matches 9 bases. The V gene's germline CDR1 is LNHDA and CDR2 SQIVND (reference sequence). Losses at the gene ends were 4 bases for V and 2 bases for J; bases not matched to a gene: 3. The CDR3 consists of 15 residues. Here the CDR3 reads CASSTRDRAGNTIYF. CDR3 sequence (DNA): TGTGCCAGTAGTACCCGGGACAGGGCTGGAAACACCATATATTTT.

The table lists this clonotype with many counts. The chain is built from TRBV4-1 and TRBJ2-7, with D maybe TRBD1 (6 bases). V lost 0 bases to trimming and J lost 1 base, with 25 bases between them. In germline, CDR1 is MGHRA, CDR2 YSYEKL. CDR3 length: 20 amino acids. This CDR3 reads CASSQEDYQRTDRGSYEQYF. Here the CDR3 DNA reads TGCGCCAGCAGCCAAGAGGATTATCAAAGGACGGACAGAGGATCCTACGAGCAGTACTTC.

The chain recombines TRBV19 with TRBJ2-3; 9 bases are shared with TRBD2. Germline CDR1 and CDR2: LNHDA and SQIVND (reference sequence). The CDR3 runs 15 residues. V gave up 4 bases and J gave up 2 bases; unmatched junction bases: 4. This CDR3 is CASSSGGGHTDTQYF. Here the CDR3 DNA reads TGTGCCAGTAGTAGCGGGGGGGGCCACACAGATACGCAGTATTTT.

This clonotype was seen only a few times. The chain combines TRBV10-2 with TRBJ2-3; the D gene is possibly TRBD1 (5 bases). This CDR3 spans 14 amino acids. V was shortened by 2 bases and J by 3 bases, with 9 bases between the two germline ends. The germline V gene has CDR1 WSHSY and CDR2 SAAADI. The CDR3 spells CASSERGRTDTQYF. DNA for the CDR3: TGCGCCAGCAGTGAGAGGGGTAGGACAGATACGCAGTATTTT.

Comment on this clonotype: Germline is not matched at one junction end, which may reflect a read error. The rearrangement uses TRBV7-3 and TRBJ2-1, with D tentatively TRBD1 or TRBD2 (5 bases each). The CDR3 totals 15 residues. Germline V CDR1 and CDR2: SGHTA, FQGTGA. CDR3 residues: CASSSNLVGRDEQFF. In nucleotides, the CDR3 is TGTGCTAGCAGCTCCAATCTTGTGGGACGCGACGAGCAGTTCTTC.

This clonotype has only a few counts. The chain combines TRBV11-2 with TRBJ1-5; 11 bases agree with TRBD1. V trimming: 6 bases; J trimming: 4 bases; junction bases outside the gene matches: 8. This CDR3 has 16 residues. The germline V gene has CDR1 SGHAT and CDR2 FQNNGV. Here the CDR3 reads CASSLGDRGENQPQHF. The CDR3 DNA reads TGTGCCAGCAGTTTGGGGGACAGGGGGGAAAATCAGCCCCAGCATTTT.

The rearrangement links TRBV9 to TRBJ2-7; D might be TRBD1 (6 bases). Germline assignment: CDR1 SGDLS and CDR2 YYNGEE. Trimming stripped 3 bases from V and 2 bases from J, with 12 bases between. The CDR3 has 14 residues. CDR3 in amino acids: CASSGHKGAYEQYF. Written as DNA, the CDR3 is TGTGCCAGCAGCGGCCACAAGGGGGCCTACGAGCAGTACTTC.

The chain recombines TRBV2 with TRBJ2-1; 7 bases map to TRBD1. Germline CDR1 is SNHLY and CDR2 is FYNNEI. The length of the CDR3 is 13 residues. V was pared by 4 bases and J by 5 bases, with 2 bases of the junction left unmatched. The CDR3 DNA reads TGTGCCAGCAGTGCGGACAGGCACAATGAGCAGTTCTTC. Translation: CASSADRHNEQFF. The full variable domain, completed using reference TRBV2 and TRBJ2-1, is EPEVTQTPSHQVTQMGQEVILRCVPISNHLYFYWYRQILGQKVEFLVSFYNNEISEKSEIFDDQFSVERPDGSNFTLKIRSTKLEDSAMYFCASSADRHNEQFFGPGTRLTVL.

The rearrangement links TRBV7-9 to TRBJ1-2; D gene unclear. The V gene's germline CDR1 is SEHNR and CDR2 FQNEAQ (reference sequence). This CDR3 has 15 residues. V dropped 1 base and J dropped 7 bases, with 16 bases sitting between them. This CDR3 is CASSLVGSVSGGYTF. The CDR3 coding sequence is TGTGCCAGCAGCTTAGTTGGCAGCGTGAGTGGTGGCTACACCTTC.

The J gene is TRBJ1-2, the V gene TRBV7-2; TRBD1 might be the D (5 bases). Looked up from germline, CDR1 is SGHTA and CDR2 is FQGNSA. The CDR3 spans 15 residues. Trimming left V 2 bases short and J 4 bases short, with 14 bases between. CDR3 in amino acids: CASSLTGQGSYGYTF. The CDR3 region has the DNA TGTGCCAGCAGCTTAACTGGTCAGGGTAGCTATGGCTACACCTTC. The whole variable domain, filled in from reference TRBV7-2 and TRBJ1-2, reads GAGVSQSPSNKVTEKGKDVELRCDPISGHTALYWYRQSLGQGLEFLIYFQGNSAPDKSGLPSDRFSAERTGGSVSTLTIQRTQQEDSAVYLCASSLTGQGSYGYTFGSGTRLTVV.

This clonotype has ten or more counts. The chain carries TRBV6-5 and TRBJ1-6; a possible D gene is TRBD1 (6 bases). V shed 7 bases and J shed 7 bases, with 14 bases lying between them. Germline CDR1 is MNHEY and CDR2 is SVGAGI. This CDR3 contains 14 residues. In DNA, the CDR3 is TGTGCCAGCACCGAGGGGGTGCCGAATTCACCCCTCCACTTT. It specifies CASTEGVPNSPLHF.

This clonotype was counted at least ten times. The chain uses TRBV20-1 and TRBJ1-5; D is ambiguous. Deletions cut 2 bases from V and 6 bases from J, with 11 bases between. The CDR3 totals 13 residues. CDR1 and CDR2 (germline): DFQATT, SNEGSKA (reference sequence). CDR3 sequence (DNA): TGCAGTGCTAGAATTGGGCTTGGTCAGCCCCAGCATTTT. Translation: CSARIGLGQPQHF.

This chain joins TRBV6-4 and TRBJ1-2; D is uncertain. Germline assignment: CDR1 MRHNA and CDR2 SNTAGT. The CDR3 is 15 residues long. Trimming stripped 6 bases from V and 1 base from J, with 15 bases between. In DNA, the CDR3 is TGTGCCAGCAGCAAGGCGGGAGAGGGTAACTATGGCTACACCTTC. Its protein is CASSKAGEGNYGYTF.

There are a few counts of this clonotype. Since a much larger clone is just one base distant, this may be a read error. The V and J genes are TRBV12-3 or TRBV12-4 and TRBJ2-7; D not certain. This CDR3 region has 18 residues. The CDR3 DNA reads as TGTGCCAGCAGTTTAAAGTCACCAGGTAACTTTCTTTCCTACGAGCAGCACTTC. As protein: CASSLKSPGNFLSYEQHF.